This TCR beta chain comes out of a study of T cell changes during pregnancy in multiple sclerosis. Profiling relied on immunoSEQ multiplex PCR, and the TCRdb table lists in-frame clones only, not all of them. In the table there are approximately 130,000 clones, about 95% of which are singletons. Unmatched junction bases numbered 7, after V lost 4 bases and J lost 2 bases. The CDR3 consists of 16 residues. The germline gives CDR1 SGHDN, CDR2 FVKESK. This rearrangement joins TRBV14 to TRBJ2-1, with TRBD1 matching over 8 bases. The sequences come from peripheral blood, collected after pregnancy. The clonotype originates from a female donor with multiple sclerosis, enrolled in a pregnancy study. The CDR3 DNA reads as TGTGCCAGCAGCCCCTGGGGACAGGACCCCTACAATGAGCAGTTCTTC. It translates to CASSPWGQDPYNEQFF.